This entry features one T cell receptor beta chain sequence. This clone turned up a few times. Its antigen remains undetermined. No quality values exist for individual bases; no much larger clone is one base distant. The sample originates from a study of resident and recirculating memory T cells in vitiligo (dated 2018 in TCRdb). The study in broad terms: The study took epidermis from shave biopsies of two lesional and two nonlesional sites, plus PBMCs, from each of a few stable vitiligo patients for TCR beta sequencing. Without cell sorting, samples were homogenized immediately before genomic DNA was extracted using the Qiagen DNeasy Blood & Tissue Kit. Human TCR beta sequencing was used to test whether specific clones in lesional vitiligo skin differed from clones in nonlesional skin and blood.

In the germline V gene (reference sequence), CDR1 corresponds to SGHNT and CDR2 to YYREEE. The CDR3 has 14 amino acids, counting the end cysteine and phenylalanine. The read is trimmed to its CDR3 DNA, 42 bases read in frame from base 1. Deletion took 2 bases off V and 8 bases off J, with a span of 13 bases between the germline ends. Stable vitiligo was defined as no change in lesions over the previous 6 months. Stable patients also had to lack confetti depigmentation, a clinical sign of active vitiligo. Patients who had been treated within the previous three months were excluded. PBMCs were isolated from heparinized blood by Ficoll density gradient centrifugation and then flash-frozen. The immunoSEQ hsTCRB kit was used to amplify TCR beta chains from the genomic DNA. TCR beta libraries were sequenced on an Illumina MiSeq instrument by the immunoSEQ service. The authors processed their data as follows. Repertoire data were analyzed with the immunoSEQ Analyzer. TCRdb retrieved this table from immuneACCESS and kept in-frame rearrangements only. Not all clones are present; in checked studies, unresolved V genes account for under half, and no reason is known for the remainder. The V and J calls and clone size were taken over from that table, and D and trimming were inferred from the DNA. This sample lists around 43,000 clones; approximately 91% were detected once. The ten largest clones represent 4.5% of the sample.

Overall study results and their limits: TCR sequences were not conserved across biopsy sites or patients, suggesting that different T cell clones infiltrate different lesions, described as private specificity. Clonality was not the same from one vitiligo lesion to another, and no unique dominant TCR clone turned up. Working out how much the T cell clones identified in the vitiligo lesions and the human Trm versus Tcm pools each contribute will require future mechanistic studies. By overlap and correlation analysis, no significant repertoire overlap was shown between biopsies, even within a single patient, except for each lesion compared with itself.

The sequenced material came from blood. The sequence derives from a male donor with vitiligo. This sequence uses TRBV5-4 and TRBJ1-4; D gene: possibly TRBD1, on 5 matching bases. The CDR3 protein is CASSFQQVPEKLFF. The DNA sequence follows: TGTGCCAGCAGCTTTCAACAGGTTCCGGAAAAACTGTTTTTT.